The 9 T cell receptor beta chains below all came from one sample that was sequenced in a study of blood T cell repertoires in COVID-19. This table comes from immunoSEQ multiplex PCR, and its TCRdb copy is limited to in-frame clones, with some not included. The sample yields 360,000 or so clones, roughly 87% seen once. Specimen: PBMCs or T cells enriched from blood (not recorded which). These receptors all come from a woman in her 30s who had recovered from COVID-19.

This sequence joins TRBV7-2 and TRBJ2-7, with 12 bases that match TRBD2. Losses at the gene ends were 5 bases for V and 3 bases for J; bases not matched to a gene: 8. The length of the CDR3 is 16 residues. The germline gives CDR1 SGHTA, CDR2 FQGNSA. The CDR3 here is CASSASGTSGFYEQYF. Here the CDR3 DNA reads TGTGCCAGCAGCGCCTCCGGGACTAGCGGGTTCTACGAGCAGTACTTC.

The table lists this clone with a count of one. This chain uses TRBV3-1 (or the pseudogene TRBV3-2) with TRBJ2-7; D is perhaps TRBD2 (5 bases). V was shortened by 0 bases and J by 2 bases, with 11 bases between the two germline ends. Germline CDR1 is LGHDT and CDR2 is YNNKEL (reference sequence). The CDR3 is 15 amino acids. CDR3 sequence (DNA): TGTGCCAGCAGCCAAGAAAGGCTAGCCCCCTACGAGCAGTACTTC. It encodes CASSQERLAPYEQYF.

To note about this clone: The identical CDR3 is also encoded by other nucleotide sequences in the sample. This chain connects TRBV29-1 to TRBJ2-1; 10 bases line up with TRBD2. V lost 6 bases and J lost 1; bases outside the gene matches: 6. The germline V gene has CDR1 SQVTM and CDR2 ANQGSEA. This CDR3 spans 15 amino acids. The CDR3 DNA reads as TGCAGCGTAACCGGACTAGCGGAATCCTACAATGAGCAGTTCTTC. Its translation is CSVTGLAESYNEQFF.

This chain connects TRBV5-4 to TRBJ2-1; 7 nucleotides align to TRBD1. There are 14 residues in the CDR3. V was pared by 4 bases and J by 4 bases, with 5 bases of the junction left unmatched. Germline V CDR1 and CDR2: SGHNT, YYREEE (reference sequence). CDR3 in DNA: TGTGCCAGCAGCGCGAGGACAGGTTACAATGAGCAGTTCTTC. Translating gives CASSARTGYNEQFF. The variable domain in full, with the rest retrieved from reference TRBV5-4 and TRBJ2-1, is ETGVTQSPTHLIKTRGQQVTLRCSSQSGHNTVSWYQQALGQGPQFIFQYYREEENGRGNFPPRFSGLQFPNYSSELNVNALELDDSALYLCASSARTGYNEQFFGPGTRLTVL.

The CDR3 loop is CASSLEAAGENEKLFF. CDR3 bases: TGCGCCAGCAGCTTGGAGGCGGCCGGGGAAAATGAAAAACTGTTTTTT. This chain links TRBV5-1 with TRBJ1-4; D is undetermined. The ends were cut back, 0 bases at V and 5 bases at J, with 14 bases in the middle. Germline loops: CDR1 SGHRS, CDR2 YFSETQ. There are 16 residues in the CDR3.

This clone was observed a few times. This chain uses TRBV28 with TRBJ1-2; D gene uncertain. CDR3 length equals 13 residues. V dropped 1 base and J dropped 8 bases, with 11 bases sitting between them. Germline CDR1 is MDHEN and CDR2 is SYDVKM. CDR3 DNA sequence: TGTGCCAGCAGTTTATCGGCCGGGGAGGGCTACACCTTC. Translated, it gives CASSLSAGEGYTF.

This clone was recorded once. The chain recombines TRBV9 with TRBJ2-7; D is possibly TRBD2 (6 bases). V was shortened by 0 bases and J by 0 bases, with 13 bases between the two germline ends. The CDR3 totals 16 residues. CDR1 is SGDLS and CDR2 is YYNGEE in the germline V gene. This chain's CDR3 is CASSVATGSGSYEQYF. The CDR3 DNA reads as TGTGCCAGCAGCGTAGCTACCGGGAGTGGCTCCTACGAGCAGTACTTC.

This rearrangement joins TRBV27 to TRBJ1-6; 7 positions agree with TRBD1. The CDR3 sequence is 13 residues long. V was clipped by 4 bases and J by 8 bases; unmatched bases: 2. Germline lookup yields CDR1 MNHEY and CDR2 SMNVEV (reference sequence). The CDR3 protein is CASSSTGDSPLHF. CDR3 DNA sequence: TGTGCCAGCAGTTCTACAGGGGATTCACCCCTCCACTTT.

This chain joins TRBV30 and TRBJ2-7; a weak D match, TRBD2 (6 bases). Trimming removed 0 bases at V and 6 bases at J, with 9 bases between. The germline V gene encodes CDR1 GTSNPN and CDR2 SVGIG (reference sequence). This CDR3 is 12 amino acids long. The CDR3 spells CAWSVVGLEQYF. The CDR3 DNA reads TGTGCCTGGAGTGTAGTGGGACTCGAGCAGTACTTC. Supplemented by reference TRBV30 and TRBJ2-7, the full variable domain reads SQTIHQWPATLVQPVGSPLSLECTVEGTSNPNLYWYRQAAGRGLQLLFYSVGIGQISSEVPQNLSASRPQDRQFILSSKKLLLSDSGFYLCAWSVVGLEQYFGPGTRLTVT.